This T cell receptor (beta chain) came from a study of cytomegalovirus exposure and HLA in healthy donors. Study conclusions and caveats: Most TCR sequences were seen very rarely across donors, but some public TCRs occurred in many.

CDR3 size: 16 residues. V lost 0 bases, J lost 4 bases, and 13 bases lay in between. The germline CDR1 and CDR2 sequences are SGHNT and YYREEE (reference sequence). The donors were members of the roughly 120-subject validation cohort (separate from the approximately 670-subject first cohort). Method: immunoSEQ multiplex PCR; TCRdb's copy keeps in-frame clones and lacks some. Among roughly 100,000 clones listed, 85% were seen once. On this clone itself: Its antigen is currently unknown.

Material: PBMCs. This chain links TRBV5-4 with TRBJ1-4; possible D gene TRBD1, 6 bases. This TCR derives from a man aged 18 to 29 in good health and CMV-seropositive. CDR3 sequence (DNA): TGTGCCAGCAGCTTGGCCGGCGGACAGTTTAATGAAAAACTGTTTTTT. It codes for CASSLAGGQFNEKLFF.